Listed here are 15 T cell receptor beta chains from one sample, sequenced in a study of blood T cell repertoires in COVID-19. Assay: immunoSEQ multiplex PCR; the TCRdb copy retains only in-frame clones and omits some. The data hold over 140,000 clones, with around 80% observed a single time. Sequencing input: peripheral blood. The receptor set was obtained from a woman older than 75 with active or convalescent COVID-19.

The rearrangement joins TRBV30 to TRBJ1-2; the D is unclear. CDR1 and CDR2 from the germline V gene are GTSNPN and SVGIG (reference sequence). The V end was cut by 0 bases, the J end by 7 bases, with 9 bases between. The CDR3 runs to 12 residues. The CDR3 DNA reads as TGTGCCTGGAGTGTACTAGTTAGTGGCTACACCTTC. Amino acid sequence: CAWSVLVSGYTF.

This clone came up once. This chain joins TRBV30 and TRBJ1-1; 8 nucleotides align to TRBD1. The CDR3 consists of 12 residues. The junction had 2 bases not matched to a gene; V was cut back by 7 bases and J by 1 base. Germline CDR1 GTSNPN, CDR2 SVGIG (reference sequence). The CDR3 loop reads CASGQGNTEAFF. In DNA form, the CDR3 reads TGTGCCTCCGGACAGGGGAACACTGAAGCTTTCTTT.

The chain joins TRBV5-1 to TRBJ1-1; 9 bases line up with TRBD1. J gave up 5 bases and V 2 bases, and 13 bases lay outside the gene matches. This CDR3 comprises 17 residues. The germline V gene encodes CDR1 SGHRS and CDR2 YFSETQ. CDR3 nucleotides: TGCGCCAGCAGCTTCGTTGCTGGGAACAGGGGGCTAACTGAAGCTTTCTTT. Translating gives CASSFVAGNRGLTEAFF. Variable domain in full (rest from reference TRBV5-1 and TRBJ1-1): KAGVTQTPRYLIKTRGQQVTLSCSPISGHRSVSWYQQTPGQGLQFLFEYFSETQRNKGNFPGRFSGRQFSNSRSEMNVSTLELGDSALYLCASSFVAGNRGLTEAFFGQGTRLTVV.

The chain has TRBV4-3 and TRBJ2-7, with TRBD2 identical over 9 bases. J lost 3 bases, V lost 1 base, and 4 bases had no gene match. Germline V lookup: CDR1 LGHNA, CDR2 YSLEER. CDR3 length: 15 amino acids. The CDR3 DNA reads TGCGCCAGCAGCCAAGGAAGCGGGGGGCTCTACGAGCAGTACTTC. Protein: CASSQGSGGLYEQYF.

This clone has just a few counts. The chain links TRBV7-2 to TRBJ1-4; perhaps TRBD1 as D (6 bases). Germline V gene lookup returns CDR1 SGHTA and CDR2 FQGNSA. Trimming stripped 7 bases from V and 10 bases from J, with 22 bases between. The CDR3 length is 15 residues. CDR3 DNA: TGTGCCAGCAACCTCACCCCGGGGGGGCAGGGAAAACTGTTTTTT. Encoded protein: CASNLTPGGQGKLFF.

The chain has TRBV19 and TRBJ2-1; weak D call: TRBD2 (6 bases). Germline V gives CDR1 LNHDA, CDR2 SQIVND (reference sequence). Trimming took 6 bases from V and 5 from J, leaving 17 bases between them. The CDR3 is 15 amino acids. Here the CDR3 DNA reads TGTGCCAGTAGCCCCCAGGCGGGATCTAACAATGAGCAGTTCTTC. As protein: CASSPQAGSNNEQFF.

On this clone: The identical CDR3 is also encoded by other nucleotide sequences in the sample. The chain couples TRBV7-2 to TRBJ2-1, with D perhaps matching TRBD1 (5 bases). The V gene lost 3 bases and the J gene lost 6 bases, with 9 bases spanning the gap. The V gene's germline CDR1 is SGHTA and CDR2 FQGNSA. The CDR3 has 13 amino acids. CDR3 region: CASSLNQGNEQFF. As DNA, the CDR3 is TGTGCCAGCAGCTTGAATCAGGGCAATGAGCAGTTCTTC.

The V call is TRBV7-9, the J call TRBJ1-1; the D gene is possibly TRBD1 (6 bases). CDR1 is SEHNR and CDR2 is FQNEAQ in the germline V gene (reference sequence). The CDR3 contains 15 residues. Trimming shortened V by 1 base and J by 4 bases, and 13 bases separated the two germline ends. CDR3 DNA: TGTGCCAGCAGCTTAGGCGACAGGCAGATCACTGAAGCTTTCTTT. Protein sequence: CASSLGDRQITEAFF. Using reference TRBV7-9 and TRBJ1-1 for the parts outside the CDR3, the full variable domain is DTGVSQNPRHKITKRGQNVTFRCDPISEHNRLYWYRQTLGQGPEFLTYFQNEAQLEKSRLLSDRFSAERPKGSFSTLEIQRTEQGDSAMYLCASSLGDRQITEAFFGQGTRLTVV.

The rearrangement links TRBV19 to TRBJ1-6; D is unresolved. The CDR3 totals 15 residues. V was cut by 6 bases and J by 10 bases, with 19 bases left in between. Germline CDR1 LNHDA, CDR2 SQIVND (reference sequence). The CDR3 region is CASSSKLGPASPLHF. The CDR3, as DNA: TGTGCCAGTAGCTCCAAACTGGGCCCTGCCTCACCCCTCCACTTT.

The gene calls are TRBV18 and TRBJ2-2; 7 bases agree with TRBD1. V gave up 5 bases and J gave up 0 bases; unmatched junction bases: 6. The CDR3 length is 16 residues. CDR1 KGHSH and CDR2 LQKENI come from the germline V gene. The CDR3 spells CASSTSGTANTGELFF. The CDR3 nucleotides read TGTGCCAGCTCAACCTCCGGGACAGCGAACACCGGGGAGCTGTTTTTT. The complete variable domain, with remaining parts taken from reference TRBV18 and TRBJ2-2, reads NAGVMQNPRHLVRRRGQEARLRCSPMKGHSHVYWYRQLPEEGLKFMVYLQKENIIDESGMPKERFSAEFPKEGPSILRIQQVVRGDSAAYFCASSTSGTANTGELFFGEGSRLTVL.

CDR3 bases: TGTGCCAGCAGCTTAGCAGGGGGCAGGGAAAAACTGTTTTTT. This gives the protein CASSLAGGREKLFF. The chain joins TRBV7-9 to TRBJ1-4; 7 bases are shared with TRBD1. The CDR3 runs 14 residues. CDR1 is SEHNR and CDR2 is FQNEAQ in the germline V gene (reference sequence). With 0 bases clipped from V and 8 bases from J, the junction kept 3 bases outside the gene matches.

This chain uses TRBV28 with TRBJ1-2; 9 bases agree with TRBD1. Germline lookup yields CDR1 MDHEN and CDR2 SYDVKM. Trimming at V came to 6 bases and at J to 4 bases, leaving 18 bases not matched to a gene. The CDR3 loop spans 18 amino acids. The CDR3 loop is CASSSPGQGEGGVYGYTF. The CDR3, as DNA: TGTGCCAGCAGCTCGCCGGGACAGGGTGAGGGGGGTGTCTATGGCTACACCTTC.

This clone was seen only once. The CDR3 DNA reads TGCGCCAGCAGCGGGGGACTCAGCACAGATACGCAGTATTTT. Amino acids: CASSGGLSTDTQYF. The V call is TRBV5-1, the J call TRBJ2-3, with D tentatively TRBD2 (6 bases). Per the germline V gene, CDR1 is SGHRS and CDR2 is YFSETQ. The CDR3 extends over 14 amino acids. V was cut by 4 bases and J by 0 bases, with 9 bases left in between.

The chain couples TRBV28 to TRBJ1-5; TRBD1 matches 7 bases. V gave up 6 bases and J gave up 0 bases; unmatched junction bases: 14. Germline V gene sequence: CDR1 MDHEN, CDR2 SYDVKM. This CDR3 spans 18 amino acids. In nucleotides, the CDR3 is TGTGCCAGCAGCCCGGGCCGGACAGGAACCCATAGCAATCAGCCCCAGCATTTT. Protein sequence: CASSPGRTGTHSNQPQHF.

The chain joins TRBV29-1 to TRBJ2-1; unclear D gene. The CDR3 covers 14 residues. The V gene lost 2 bases and the J gene lost 3 bases, with 11 bases spanning the gap. Germline V gene lookup returns CDR1 SQVTM and CDR2 ANQGSEA. The CDR3 protein is CSVESMRSYNEQFF. The CDR3 DNA reads TGCAGCGTTGAATCAATGAGGAGCTACAATGAGCAGTTCTTC.